Listed here is a single TCR beta chain. V lost 3 bases and J lost 5; bases outside the gene matches: 6. The germline V gene encodes CDR1 MNHNS and CDR2 SASEGT. There are 15 residues in the CDR3. These data originate in a study of blood T cell repertoires in COVID-19. As for the study in general: Sources were T cells, B-cell-depleted T cells, or PBMCs; the material itself was cDNA or gDNA.

TCRdb's table, derived via immunoSEQ multiplex PCR, lists solely in-frame clones and lacks some. The table lists under 95,000 clones, roughly 85% of them singletons, with around 9.6% in the top ten. The sequencing input was peripheral blood. V gene TRBV6-1 combines with J gene TRBJ1-4; 7 bases are a match to TRBD1. This TCR came from a man aged 50 or older with COVID-19, enrolled during active disease. CDR3 coding DNA: TGTGCCAGCAGTGATCCGGGACAGTGGAATGAAAAACTGTTTTTT. Encoded protein: CASSDPGQWNEKLFF.